This T cell receptor beta chain came from a study of blood T cells in healthy people across ages. Turning to the study itself: Per two T cells, about one barcoded beta molecule was captured through template switching.

Using a J-beta primer mix together with a sample-barcoded 5' primer, a second PCR was run for 7 to 11 cycles. Via MiXCR, TCRdb re-called the 5' RACE reads, giving one row per CDR3 protein. The table lists more than 700,000 distinct CDR3 sequences, approximately 53% of them singletons. Germline CDR1 and CDR2: SGHTA and FQGNSA. Trimming pared 6 bases from V and 9 bases from J, leaving 12 bases between. CDR3 size: 13 residues. Broader study findings: Diversity was higher, and naive CD4+ cells more numerous, in long-lived donors than in aged donors. Roughly linear declines in TCR beta diversity per million T cells occurred with age. PBMCs that were unsorted prevented a conclusive naive versus antigen-experienced comparison.

This clonotype was seen a handful of times. Its target is unknown. The specimen sequenced was blood. The chain combines TRBV7-2 with TRBJ1-6, with D uncertain. The TCR originated in an older man in good health. CDR3 amino acids: CASRMDQSSPLHF. CDR3 DNA: TGTGCCAGCAGAATGGACCAGTCTTCACCCCTCCACTTT. Looking up the rest from reference TRBV7-2 and TRBJ1-6 gives the full variable domain: GAGVSQSPSNKVTEKGKDVELRCDPISGHTALYWYRQSLGQGLEFLIYFQGNSAPDKSGLPSDRFSAERTGGSVSTLTIQRTQQEDSAVYLCASRMDQSSPLHFGNGTRLTVT.